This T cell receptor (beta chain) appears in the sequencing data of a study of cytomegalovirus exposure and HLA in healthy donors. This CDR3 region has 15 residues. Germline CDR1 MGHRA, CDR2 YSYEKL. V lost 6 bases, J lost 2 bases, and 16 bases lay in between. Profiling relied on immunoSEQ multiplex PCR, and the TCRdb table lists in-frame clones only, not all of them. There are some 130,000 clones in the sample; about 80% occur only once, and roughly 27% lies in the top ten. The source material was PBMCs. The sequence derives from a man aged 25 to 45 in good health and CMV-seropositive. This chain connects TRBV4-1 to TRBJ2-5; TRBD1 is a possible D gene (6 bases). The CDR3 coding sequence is TGCGCCAGCAGTCGCCCGGGACAAGTACAAGAGACCCAGTACTTC. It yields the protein CASSRPGQVQETQYF.